Only a few counts were recorded for the clone carrying this TCR beta chain. The antigen remains unidentified. Sequencing used immunoSEQ multiplex PCR; TCRdb keeps in-frame clones, though not all of them. The sample records around 180,000 clones, 88% being singletons. The sample comes from a study of radiation and T cells in renal cell carcinoma. Study observations and caveats: From baseline, blood top tumor clonotypes peaked at 2 weeks post-radiation.

The CDR3 is 16 residues long. Germline-derived CDR1 and CDR2 are SGHTA and FQGNSA. Trimming took 1 base from V and 9 from J, leaving 16 bases between them. Described time point: blood 4 weeks post-SBRT, at nephrectomy. The treatment here: 15 Gy SBRT to primary tumor, nephrectomy 4 weeks later. Nephrectomy followed 15 Gy stereotactic body radiation by 4 weeks. Clear cell pathology was present in this patient's renal cell carcinoma. This sequence joins TRBV7-2 and TRBJ1-6; D remains unclear. Sequenced material: blood, taken from a patient whose treatment included radiotherapy and nephrectomy. The receptor was isolated from a woman between 50 and 59 years old with renal cell carcinoma. The CDR3 protein is CASSLVPDYEGSPLHF. Written as DNA, the CDR3 is TGTGCCAGCAGCTTAGTCCCAGACTATGAGGGTTCACCCCTCCACTTT.